Listed below are T cell receptor beta chains from one sample, sequenced in a study of blood T cell repertoires in COVID-19. Using immunoSEQ multiplex PCR, the repertoire was profiled, and TCRdb retains in-frame clones only, with some absent. Among approximately 110,000 clones listed, just under 90% were seen once. Material: peripheral blood. Receptor source: a woman between 45 and 65 years old with acute or convalescent COVID-19. Both conserved end residues are part of each CDR3. A D gene is named only where the DNA matches it firmly. Only part of the rows carry a size: once, few, many, or a class if the clone is expanded.

size,D,J,V,DNA,CDR3
-,-,TRBJ1-6,TRBV25-1,TGTGCCAGCAGTGAATATGGGGGCGCTTCACCCCTCCACTTT,CASSEYGGASPLHF
-,TRBD1,TRBJ2-3,TRBV24-1,TGTGCCACCAGTCCAGGGGGCCGGGGAAGCACAGATACGCAGTATTTT,CATSPGGRGSTDTQYF
-,-,TRBJ2-1,TRBV11-2,TGTGCCAGCAGCTTAGATGGGGCAGACTACAATGAGCAGTTCTTC,CASSLDGADYNEQFF
-,-,TRBJ1-1,TRBV28,TGTGCCATCTCCCGGGGAGTGAACACTGAAGCTTTCTTT,CAISRGVNTEAFF
-,-,TRBJ2-5,TRBV28,TGTGCCAGCAGTTTATTCCAGGGGGAGACCCAGTACTTC,CASSLFQGETQYF
-,-,TRBJ1-2,TRBV28,TGTGCCAGCAGCCTGAACACCGGGACAAGAAACACCTTC,CASSLNTGTRNTF
few,TRBD1,TRBJ1-1,TRBV19,TGTGCCAGTAGTTATAGGGACGGGACAGGGGGCCCGAGCACTGAAGCTTTCTTT,CASSYRDGTGGPSTEAFF
-,-,TRBJ1-1,TRBV28,TGTGCCAGCAGGTTGACAGGAGAGAACACTGAAGCTTTCTTT,CASRLTGENTEAFF
-,-,TRBJ1-5,TRBV30,TGTGCCTGGAGTCTACAGGGTGGACAGCCCCAGCATTTT,CAWSLQGGQPQHF
-,-,TRBJ1-2,TRBV5-6,TGTGCCAGCAGCTTGGTATCGACAAAAATCTATGGCTACACCTTC,CASSLVSTKIYGYTF
-,-,TRBJ2-1,TRBV20-1,TGCAGTGCTAGTCGGACCGTTCGGGGTGAGCAGTTCTTC,CSASRTVRGEQFF
-,TRBD2,TRBJ2-7,TRBV5-1,TGCGCCAGCAGCAGCCGGACTAGCGGATCCCCCAGCTCCTACGAGCAGTACTTC,CASSSRTSGSPSSYEQYF
-,-,TRBJ2-3,TRBV7-2,TGTGCCAGCAGCTCAAACTTGGAGGATACGCAGTATTTT,CASSSNLEDTQYF
-,TRBD1,TRBJ1-2,TRBV30,TGTGCCTGGACCGCAAGCGGGACAGGGCCCTGGATGACCTTC,CAWTASGTGPWMTF
-,-,TRBJ1-4,TRBV6-1,TGTGCCAGCAGTGAAACAGGGTTTAATGAAAAACTGTTTTTT,CASSETGFNEKLFF
-,-,TRBJ1-5,TRBV6-2/TRBV6-3,TGTGCCAGCAGTTACCCAGGGGTCAATCAGCCCCAGCATTTT,CASSYPGVNQPQHF
-,TRBD2,TRBJ2-1,TRBV29-1,TGCAGCGGGAGGACTAGCGGGAGGACCGATGAGCAGTTCTTC,CSGRTSGRTDEQFF
once,-,TRBJ2-1,TRBV2,TGTGCCAGCAGTTACTGGGGGGATGAGCAGTTCTTC,CASSYWGDEQFF
-,-,TRBJ1-1,TRBV11-1,TGTGCCAGCAGCTTAGACAAGGAAGCTTTCTTT,CASSLDKEAFF
-,-,TRBJ1-2,TRBV5-1,TGCGCCAGCAGCTTGGACCAGGATGGCTACACCTTC,CASSLDQDGYTF
-,TRBD2,TRBJ2-1,TRBV7-3,TGTGCCAGCAGCACAAATTTAGCGGGAGACCCCAATGAGCAGTTCTTC,CASSTNLAGDPNEQFF
-,TRBD1,TRBJ1-1,TRBV19,TGTGCCAGTAGGGAGGGGGCGAAGGATCTTGAAGCTTTCTTT,CASREGAKDLEAFF
-,TRBD1,TRBJ1-1,TRBV6-5,TGTGCCAGCAAAACAGGGGCGGCTTGGACTGAAGCTTTCTTT,CASKTGAAWTEAFF
-,-,TRBJ1-1,TRBV5-8,TGTGCCAGCAGCTTGGGGGCAGCTCGTCCCAACACTGAAGCTTTCTTT,CASSLGAARPNTEAFF
-,-,TRBJ1-2,TRBV10-3,TGTGCCATCACCGCAGACTTCTATGGCTACACCTTC,CAITADFYGYTF
-,-,TRBJ2-7,TRBV27,TGTGCCAGCAGACGAGACGGGTCCTACGAGCAGTACTTC,CASRRDGSYEQYF
-,TRBD2,TRBJ2-1,TRBV20-1,TGCAGTGCTAGTTTGCTAGCGGGAGGCCGGAACTACAATGAGCAGTTCTTC,CSASLLAGGRNYNEQFF
once,TRBD1,TRBJ1-1,TRBV12-3/TRBV12-4,TGTGCCAGCGGACAGGGGTTTGAAGCTTTCTTT,CASGQGFEAFF
-,-,TRBJ2-3,TRBV7-3,TGTGCCAGCAGCTTATTAGCCGGCACAGATACGCAGTATTTT,CASSLLAGTDTQYF
once,TRBD2,TRBJ2-1,TRBV25-1,TGTGCCAGCAGATTTGCGGGAGGCGCGGGGGATGAGCAGTTCTTC,CASRFAGGAGDEQFF
-,-,TRBJ1-1,TRBV7-6,TGTGCCAGCAGCCCGGACAGCCACTCCAGGGGTGAAGCTTTCTTT,CASSPDSHSRGEAFF
once,-,TRBJ1-2,TRBV11-1,TGTGCCAGCACCCGAAGCGGCTACACCTTC,CASTRSGYTF
-,-,TRBJ1-3,TRBV28,TGTGCCAGCAGTAACTACAGGGTAAACACCATATATTTT,CASSNYRVNTIYF
-,TRBD1,TRBJ1-1,TRBV5-1,TGCGCCAGCAGCTTGCGACAGGGCCCGAACACTGAAGCTTTCTTT,CASSLRQGPNTEAFF
-,-,TRBJ2-2,TRBV30,TGTGCCTGGGGCCAGGACAGTTACACCGGGGAGCTGTTTTTT,CAWGQDSYTGELFF
-,-,TRBJ1-6,TRBV15,TGTGCCACCAGCGGCGGACTGTATCAAAATTCACCCCTCCACTTT,CATSGGLYQNSPLHF
-,-,TRBJ1-1,TRBV5-1,TGCGCCAGCGGGCTCCGGCAGGGTGACACTGAAGCTTTCTTT,CASGLRQGDTEAFF
-,-,TRBJ1-2,TRBV11-2,TGTGCCAGCAGCTTATTCTCTTTACTCTATGGCTACACCTTC,CASSLFSLLYGYTF
few,-,TRBJ1-6,TRBV3-1/TRBV3-2,TGTGCCAGCAGTCCGAAGACAGATTTCTATAATTCACCCCTCCACTTT,CASSPKTDFYNSPLHF
-,TRBD1,TRBJ1-5,TRBV19,TGTGCCAGTAGGGACAGGGGGACCTACAATCAGCCCCAGCATTTT,CASRDRGTYNQPQHF